Below, one T cell receptor beta chain is given with its context. Its antigen is unidentified. Autologous stem cell transplantation was followed by relapse in every patient, and brentuximab vedotin exposure varied. Magnetic negative selection of thawed PBMCs was the method by which CD4+ T cells were purified. The assay was immunoSEQ multiplex PCR, and TCRdb's table has in-frame clones only and misses some. Counted here are approximately 30,000 clones, 70% to 80% occurring once; the ten biggest clones make up around 2.3%. This sample is drawn from a study of PD-1 blockade in classical Hodgkin lymphoma. Regarding the study as a whole: Patients who began taking nivolumab under 1 year after ASCT were left out. Baseline TCR diversity was reportedly lower in newly diagnosed patients than in healthy donors. It was reported as lower still in relapsed/refractory patients. Whereas CD4+ TCR diversity had risen significantly by C4D1, CD8+ TCR diversity had not. The diversity seen at baseline in complete responders resembled that of newly diagnosed patients.

The CDR3 length is 18 residues. CDR1 and CDR2 (germline): SGHTA, FQGNSA. V lost 1 base to trimming and J lost 0 bases, with 13 bases between them. The receptor's source is a human donor with classical Hodgkin lymphoma. The chain employs TRBV7-2 and TRBJ2-6; D is unclear. The sample here was CD4+ T cells from blood, taken at baseline. In DNA form, the CDR3 reads TGTGCCAGCAGCTTAGTAGTTGGAATGGGCTCTGGGGCCAACGTCCTGACTTTC. This encodes CASSLVVGMGSGANVLTF.